This T cell receptor (beta chain) was recorded in a study of vaccination effects on CD4 cells after COVID-19. CDR1 is MGHDK, CDR2 SYGVNS, per germline. V was trimmed by 1 base and J by 4 bases, leaving 11 bases between them. The CDR3 contains 15 residues. Profiled with immunoSEQ multiplex PCR; TCRdb holds only in-frame clones, not every one. Of tens of thousands of clones listed, approximately 71% are singletons. Study-wide results and limits: Clones arising from infection and from vaccination showed marked clonal contraction late after vaccination.

Remarks on this clone: What it binds is unknown.

The ViraFEST assay expanded antigen-specific CD4+ T cells with viral peptide pools before sequencing. A roughly ten-day culture period preceded the isolation of CD4+ T cells. The vaccine recipients had no prior SARS-CoV-2 infection, with negative nucleocapsid antibodies. Days 3 and 7 were when half the medium was replaced with IL-2 medium. The gene calls are TRBV25-1 and TRBJ2-4, with D perhaps matching TRBD1 (6 bases). The clonotype originates from a human donor who received a COVID-19 vaccine. Material: CD4+ T cells from PBMCs cultured with HCoV-OC43 spike peptides, obtained before COVID-19 vaccination. Specified subset: HCoV-OC43 spike overlapping peptide pool stimulation. CDR3 nucleotide sequence: TGTGCCAGCAGTGAATCTACAGGGCCAAAAAACATTCAGTACTTC. It specifies CASSESTGPKNIQYF.